This T cell receptor beta chain emerged from a study of blood T cell repertoires in COVID-19. Study in general: Donors in the United States, Italy and Spain gave samples during acute or convalescent COVID-19. T cells, B-cell-depleted T cells, or PBMCs provided the cDNA or gDNA that served as material.

In germline, CDR1 is SGHRS, CDR2 YFSETQ. The trim removed 4 bases at V and 1 base at J, leaving 6 bases unmatched. CDR3 length: 15 residues. In the source study's methods: From reference gene primer amplification, estimates of nucleated cell counts were derived. Sequenced by immunoSEQ multiplex PCR; TCRdb stores in-frame clones only, minus some. V and J calls and clone size are given by that table; D and trimming were obtained from the DNA. The profile shows about 55,000 clones, approximately 82% of them singletons. This clone was detected only once. The V gene is TRBV5-1, the J gene TRBJ1-1; 8 nucleotides line up with TRBD1. Input material: peripheral blood. This clonotype originated in a human donor in a cohort sampled during active COVID-19. This chain's CDR3 is CASSRLTGANTEAFF. CDR3 coding DNA: TGCGCCAGCAGCAGATTGACAGGGGCGAACACTGAAGCTTTCTTT.